This T cell receptor beta chain was found in a study of blood T cells in healthy people across ages. The study, taken as a whole, reports: Researchers deemed the diversity estimates from one million T cells underestimates. Aged donors had fewer naive CD4+ cells and lower diversity than long-lived donors.

Donors were healthy Caucasian individuals from Russia aged about 6 to 90. The CDR3 loop spans 19 amino acids. Germline CDR1 is SGDLS and CDR2 is YYNGEE. V trimming: 0 bases; J trimming: 1 base; junction bases outside the gene matches: 6. A note on this clonotype: Its antigen is currently unknown.

The second PCR ran roughly 7 to 12 cycles with a sample-barcoded 5' primer and J-beta primers. In TCRdb, the 5' RACE reads were re-called with MiXCR into one record per CDR3 protein. This table holds 1.5 million to 2 million distinct CDR3 sequences, less than 50% found once. This TCR derives from a middle-aged woman in good health. Specimen: blood. The chain couples TRBV9 to TRBJ2-3, with 15 bases that match TRBD2. DNA for the CDR3: TGTGCCAGCAGCGTAGCCGCCGGGACTAGCGGGGGGCGCACAGATACGCAGTATTTT. As protein: CASSVAAGTSGGRTDTQYF.